This entry describes one T cell receptor beta chain. The antigen remains unidentified. This sample is part of a study of T cells in Graves' hyperthyroidism and ophthalmopathy. Study-level points and caveats: Model output signaled ophthalmopathy a median approximately 6 months ahead of onset. Blood held most thyroid clonotypes expanded above 0.001 frequency.

The germline CDR1 and CDR2 sequences are PRHDT and FYEKMQ (reference sequence). The CDR3 is 17 residues long. V lost 6 bases to trimming and J lost 3 bases; unmatched junction nucleotides: 11. Diagnosis rested on symptoms, serum thyroxine and TRAb, thyroid ultrasound, and orbital computed tomography. The source material, RNA transcripts, was used to amplify TCR beta CDR3 regions. The TCR CDR3 first-round RT-PCR relied on the HTBI primer set. TCRdb itself ran the multiplex PCR reads through MiXCR, one entry per CDR3 protein. The sample shows under 700,000 distinct CDR3 sequences, 15% to 20% of them seen only once.

This clonotype was obtained from a woman aged 18 to 35 with Graves' hyperthyroidism. J is TRBJ2-3 and V is TRBV13, with 11 bases that match TRBD2. The sample comprised blood. In nucleotides, the CDR3 is TGTGCCAGCAGTCCCCGATTAGCGGGAGGGCGTACAGATACGCAGTATTTT. It codes for CASSPRLAGGRTDTQYF.